Sequencing of this TCR beta chain was carried out in a study of blood T cell repertoires in COVID-19. About the research overall: COVID-19 samples collected from the United States, Italy and Spain covered acute and convalescent phases.

Repertoires were generated with immunoSEQ multiplex PCR, while TCRdb's copy carries only in-frame clones and drops some. The sample consists of tens of thousands of clones, approximately 80% of them appearing once. V was trimmed by 1 base and J by 3 bases, leaving 7 bases between them. The CDR3 extends over 14 amino acids. The V gene's germline CDR1 is SEHNR and CDR2 FQNEAQ (reference sequence). This TCR came from a human donor in a cohort sampled during active COVID-19. The chain employs TRBV7-9 and TRBJ1-5; a possible D gene is TRBD1 (6 bases). Input material: peripheral blood. The CDR3, as DNA: TGTGCCAGCAGCTTAGAGGGGGACAATCAGCCCCAGCATTTT. This gives the protein CASSLEGDNQPQHF.